The clone carrying this T cell receptor beta chain was detected only once. Antigen: not known. Each sample provided at least 5 micrograms of extracted total RNA. Through a sample-barcoded 5' primer and a J-beta primer mix, a second PCR was run for roughly 7 to 12 cycles. Every sample produced at least 2.5 million CDR3-containing paired-end reads. TCRdb reprocessed the 5' RACE reads with MiXCR, giving one entry per CDR3 protein. The repertoire holds about 290,000 distinct CDR3 sequences, with 25% to 30% as singletons. This sample was taken from a study of blood T cells in healthy people across ages. Points from the study as a whole: Getting older went along with TCR beta diversity per million T cells dropping roughly linearly. A strong correlation between TCR beta diversity and naive T cell percentage was seen.

V was trimmed by 5 bases and J by 3 bases, leaving 8 bases between them. This CDR3 has 13 residues. CDR1 and CDR2 (germline): SGHTA, FQGNSA. The TCR sequence derives from an older woman in good health. V and J are TRBV7-2 and TRBJ1-3; D might be TRBD1 (6 bases). The sample taken for sequencing was blood. This chain's CDR3 is CASSTRGGNTIYF. Written as DNA, the CDR3 is TGTGCCAGCAGCACCAGGGGTGGAAACACCATATATTTT.